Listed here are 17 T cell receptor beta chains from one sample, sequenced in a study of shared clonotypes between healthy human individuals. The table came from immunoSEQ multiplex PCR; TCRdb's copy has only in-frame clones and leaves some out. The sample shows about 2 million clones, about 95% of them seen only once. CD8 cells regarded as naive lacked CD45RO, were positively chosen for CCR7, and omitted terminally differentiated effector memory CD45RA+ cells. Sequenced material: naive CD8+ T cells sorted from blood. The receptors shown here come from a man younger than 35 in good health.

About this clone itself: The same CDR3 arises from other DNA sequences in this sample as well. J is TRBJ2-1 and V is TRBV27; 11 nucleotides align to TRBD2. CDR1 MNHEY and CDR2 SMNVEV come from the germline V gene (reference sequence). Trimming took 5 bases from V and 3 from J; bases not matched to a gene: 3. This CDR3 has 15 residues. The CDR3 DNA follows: TGTGCCAGCAGTCCTGGGACTAGCGGCTACAATGAGCAGTTCTTC. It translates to CASSPGTSGYNEQFF.

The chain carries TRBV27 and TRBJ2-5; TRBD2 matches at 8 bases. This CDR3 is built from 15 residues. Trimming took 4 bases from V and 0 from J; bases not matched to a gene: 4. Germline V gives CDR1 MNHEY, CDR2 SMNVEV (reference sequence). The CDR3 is CASSSGTSNQETQYF. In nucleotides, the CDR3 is TGTGCCAGCAGTTCCGGGACTAGTAACCAAGAGACCCAGTACTTC.

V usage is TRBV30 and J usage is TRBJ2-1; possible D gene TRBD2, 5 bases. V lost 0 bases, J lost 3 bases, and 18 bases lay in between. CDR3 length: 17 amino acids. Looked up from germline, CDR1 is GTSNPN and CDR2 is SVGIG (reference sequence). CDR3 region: CAWSVFAGNPFYNEQFF. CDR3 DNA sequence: TGTGCCTGGAGTGTATTTGCCGGGAACCCCTTCTACAATGAGCAGTTCTTC. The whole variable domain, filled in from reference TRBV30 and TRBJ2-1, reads SQTIHQWPATLVQPVGSPLSLECTVEGTSNPNLYWYRQAAGRGLQLLFYSVGIGQISSEVPQNLSASRPQDRQFILSSKKLLLSDSGFYLCAWSVFAGNPFYNEQFFGPGTRLTVL.

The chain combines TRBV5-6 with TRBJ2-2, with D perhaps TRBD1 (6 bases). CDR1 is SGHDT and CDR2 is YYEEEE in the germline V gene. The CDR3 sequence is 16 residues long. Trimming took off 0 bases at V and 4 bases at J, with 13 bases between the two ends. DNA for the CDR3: TGTGCCAGCAGCTTGGCCCCTGGGGGCACCACCGGGGAGCTGTTTTTT. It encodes CASSLAPGGTTGELFF.

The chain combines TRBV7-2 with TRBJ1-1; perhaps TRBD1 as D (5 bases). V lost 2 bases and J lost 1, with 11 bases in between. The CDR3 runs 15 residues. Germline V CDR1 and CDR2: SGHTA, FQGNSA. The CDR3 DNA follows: TGTGCCAGCAGCTTATGGGGGGATTGGAACACTGAAGCTTTCTTT. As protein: CASSLWGDWNTEAFF.

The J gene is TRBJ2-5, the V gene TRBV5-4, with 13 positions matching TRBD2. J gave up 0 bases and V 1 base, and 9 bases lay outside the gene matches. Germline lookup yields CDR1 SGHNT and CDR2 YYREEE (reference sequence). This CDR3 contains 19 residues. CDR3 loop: CASSLTGTSGVTYQETQYF. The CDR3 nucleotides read TGTGCCAGCAGCTTGACAGGGACTAGCGGGGTTACGTACCAAGAGACCCAGTACTTC.

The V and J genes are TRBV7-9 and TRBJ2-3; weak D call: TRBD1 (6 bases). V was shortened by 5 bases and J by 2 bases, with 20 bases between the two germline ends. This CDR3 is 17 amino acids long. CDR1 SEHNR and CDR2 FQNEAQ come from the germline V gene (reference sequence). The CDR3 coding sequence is TGTGCCAGCAGCAACCCCCAGGGGCTGGGGTTCACAGATACGCAGTATTTT. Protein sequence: CASSNPQGLGFTDTQYF.

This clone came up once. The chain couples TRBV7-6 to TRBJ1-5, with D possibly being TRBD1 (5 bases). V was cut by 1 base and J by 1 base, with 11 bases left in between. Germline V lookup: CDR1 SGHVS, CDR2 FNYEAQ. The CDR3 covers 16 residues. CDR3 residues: CASSLGARGSNQPQHF. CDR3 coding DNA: TGTGCCAGCAGCTTAGGGGCCCGGGGGAGCAATCAGCCCCAGCATTTT. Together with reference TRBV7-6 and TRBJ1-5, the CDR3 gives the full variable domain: GAGVSQSPRYKVTKRGQDVALRCDPISGHVSLYWYRQALGQGPEFLTYFNYEAQQDKSGLPNDRFSAERPEGSISTLTIQRTEQRDSAMYRCASSLGARGSNQPQHFGDGTRLSIL.

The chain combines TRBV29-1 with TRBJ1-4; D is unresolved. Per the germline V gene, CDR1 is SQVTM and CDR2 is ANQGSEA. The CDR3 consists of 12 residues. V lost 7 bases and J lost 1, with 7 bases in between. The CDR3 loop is CSAAVTNEKLFF. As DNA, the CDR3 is TGCAGCGCGGCAGTAACTAATGAAAAACTGTTTTTT.

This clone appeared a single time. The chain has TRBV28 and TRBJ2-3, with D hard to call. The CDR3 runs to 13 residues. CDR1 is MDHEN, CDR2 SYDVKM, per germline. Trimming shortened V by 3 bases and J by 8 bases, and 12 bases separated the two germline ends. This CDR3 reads CASSFRASATQYF. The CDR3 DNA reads TGTGCCAGCAGTTTTAGGGCCTCAGCTACGCAGTATTTT.

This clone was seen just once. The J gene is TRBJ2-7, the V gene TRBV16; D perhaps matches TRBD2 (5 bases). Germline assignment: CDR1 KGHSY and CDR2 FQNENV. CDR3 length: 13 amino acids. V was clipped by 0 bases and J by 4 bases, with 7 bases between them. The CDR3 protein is CASSQSWEYEQYF. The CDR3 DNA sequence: TGTGCCAGCAGCCAATCGTGGGAGTACGAGCAGTACTTC.

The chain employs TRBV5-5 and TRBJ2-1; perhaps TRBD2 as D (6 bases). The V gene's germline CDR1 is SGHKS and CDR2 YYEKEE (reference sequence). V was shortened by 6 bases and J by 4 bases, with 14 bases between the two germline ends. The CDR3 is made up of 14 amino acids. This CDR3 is CASTRDWEYNEQFF. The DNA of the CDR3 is TGTGCCAGCACCCGGGACTGGGAGTACAATGAGCAGTTCTTC.

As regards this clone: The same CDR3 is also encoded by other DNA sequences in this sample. CDR3 nucleotides: TGTGCCAGCAGTTTATCGGGGGAGTACACTGAAGCTTTCTTT. It translates to CASSLSGEYTEAFF. V usage is TRBV27 and J usage is TRBJ1-1, with D perhaps TRBD1 (5 bases). The CDR3 is made up of 14 amino acids. The V and J ends lost 0 bases and 3 bases respectively, with 8 bases between them. Germline V lookup: CDR1 MNHEY, CDR2 SMNVEV (reference sequence).

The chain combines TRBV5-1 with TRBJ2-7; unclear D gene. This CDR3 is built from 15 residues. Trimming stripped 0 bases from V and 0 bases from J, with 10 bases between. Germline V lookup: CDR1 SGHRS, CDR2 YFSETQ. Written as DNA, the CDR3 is TGCGCCAGCAGCTTGGTGTCCTCGAGCTCCTACGAGCAGTACTTC. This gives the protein CASSLVSSSSYEQYF.

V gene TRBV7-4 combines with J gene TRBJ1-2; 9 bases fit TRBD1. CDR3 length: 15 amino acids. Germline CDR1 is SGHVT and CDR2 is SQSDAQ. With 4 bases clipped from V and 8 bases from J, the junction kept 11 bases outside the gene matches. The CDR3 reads CASSSIPGQGGGYTF. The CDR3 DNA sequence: TGTGCCAGCAGCTCCATACCGGGACAGGGTGGCGGCTACACCTTC. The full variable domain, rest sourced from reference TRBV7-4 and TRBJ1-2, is GAGVSQSPRYKVAKRGRDVALRCDSISGHVTLYWYRQTLGQGSEVLTYSQSDAQRDKSGRPSGRFSAERPERSVSTLKIQRTEQGDSAVYLCASSSIPGQGGGYTFGSGTRLTVV.

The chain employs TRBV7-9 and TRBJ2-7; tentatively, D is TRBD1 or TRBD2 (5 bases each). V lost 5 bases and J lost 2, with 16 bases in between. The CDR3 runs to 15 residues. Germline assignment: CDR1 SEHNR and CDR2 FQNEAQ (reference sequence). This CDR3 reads CASSPPSGDAYEQYF. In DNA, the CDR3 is TGTGCCAGCAGCCCCCCTTCCGGGGACGCCTACGAGCAGTACTTC. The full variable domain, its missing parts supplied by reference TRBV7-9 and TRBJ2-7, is DTGVSQNPRHKITKRGQNVTFRCDPISEHNRLYWYRQTLGQGPEFLTYFQNEAQLEKSRLLSDRFSAERPKGSFSTLEIQRTEQGDSAMYLCASSPPSGDAYEQYFGPGTRLTVT.

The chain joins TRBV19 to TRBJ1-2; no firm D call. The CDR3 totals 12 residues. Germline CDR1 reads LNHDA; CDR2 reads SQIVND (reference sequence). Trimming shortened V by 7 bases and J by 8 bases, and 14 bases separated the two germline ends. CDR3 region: CASTKGSGGYTF. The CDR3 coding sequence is TGTGCCAGTACTAAGGGAAGTGGAGGCTACACCTTC.